This T cell receptor (beta chain) was retrieved from a study of cytomegalovirus exposure and HLA in healthy donors. Study at large: Approximately 180 million T cells yielded roughly 120 million unique TCR beta sequences, as an earlier analysis found.

Sampled while nominally healthy, donors likely had unrecorded immune exposures. The germline CDR1 and CDR2 sequences are SQVTM and ANQGSEA. V gave up 0 bases and J gave up 1 base, with 9 bases separating them. The CDR3 has 14 residues. Study results and limitations: Rare sequences made up most TCRs, while some public TCRs were found in many donors. TCR beta chain V- and J-gene trimming was linked, in a later analysis, to a missense variant in DCLRE1C.

PCR amplification relied on 60 Vbeta primers (plus 13 Jbeta primers). Assay used: immunoSEQ multiplex PCR; TCRdb lists only in-frame clones, some missing. The table shows about 180,000 clones, with 80% to 90% occurring only once. This clone came up once. Its antigen is unidentified. This TCR came from a male donor in good health and CMV-seronegative. The chain links TRBV29-1 to TRBJ2-5; tentative D call: TRBD1 (5 bases). Sequenced input: PBMCs. In nucleotides, the CDR3 is TGCAGCGTTGAAGATCTACAGGTCCAAGAGACCCAGTACTTC. This translates into CSVEDLQVQETQYF. The whole variable domain, remainder taken from reference TRBV29-1 and TRBJ2-5, is SAVISQKPSRDICQRGTSLTIQCQVDSQVTMMFWYRQQPGQSLTLIATANQGSEATYESGFVIDKFPISRPNLTFSTLTVSNMSPEDSSIYLCSVEDLQVQETQYFGPGTRLLVL.